This T cell receptor (beta chain) originates from a study of OX40 agonist ivuxolimab in advanced cancers. Only in-frame clones appear in the TCRdb table, and some are missing; sequencing was by immunoSEQ multiplex PCR. Of 45,000 to 50,000 clones listed, about 87% were seen once; the top ten hold 1.9%. The V end lost 2 bases, the J end lost 1 base, and 9 bases lay between the germline ends. Per germline, CDR1 MNHEY and CDR2 SVGAGI. This CDR3 comprises 15 residues. V and J are TRBV6-5 and TRBJ2-1; D gene uncertain. The sample consisted of CD4+ or CD8+ T cells sorted from blood, taken in a trial of the OX40 agonist ivuxolimab. The receptor comes from an adult with an advanced solid tumor such as melanoma, head and neck, liver or kidney cancer. The CDR3 loop is CASSYDWVSYNEQFF. The DNA for the CDR3 is TGTGCCAGCAGTTACGACTGGGTTTCCTACAATGAGCAGTTCTTC.